The 18 T cell receptor beta chains reported below all come from one sample, sequenced in a study of cytomegalovirus exposure and HLA in healthy donors. With 60 Vbeta and 13 Jbeta primers, the PCR was carried out. The repertoire was sequenced with immunoSEQ multiplex PCR; TCRdb's copy has only in-frame clones and lacks some. The sample yields 150,000 to 200,000 clones, about 77% seen once. The specimen sequenced was PBMCs. The receptors stem from a man between 25 and 39 years old in good health and CMV-seronegative.

The chain combines TRBV5-4 with TRBJ1-3; D not resolved. CDR3 size: 15 residues. Trimming left V 4 bases short and J 0 bases short, with 11 bases between. Germline loops: CDR1 SGHNT, CDR2 YYREEE (reference sequence). CDR3 amino acids: CASSAAEYSGNTIYF. The CDR3 region has the DNA TGTGCCAGCAGCGCGGCGGAGTACTCTGGAAACACCATATATTTT.

This clone appeared once. The rearrangement links TRBV5-1 to TRBJ2-3; TRBD2 matches at 8 bases. This CDR3 is 17 amino acids long. In germline, CDR1 is SGHRS, CDR2 YFSETQ. The junction had 14 bases not matched to a gene; V was cut back by 4 bases and J by 4 bases. The CDR3 region has the DNA TGCGCCAGCAGCCAAGTGGCCGGACTAGCCGGCGCAGATACGCAGTATTTT. It encodes CASSQVAGLAGADTQYF.

In this sample, this clone turned up once. V gene TRBV7-2 combines with J gene TRBJ2-5, with 8 bases fitting TRBD1. V was pared by 3 bases and J by 5 bases, with 8 bases of the junction left unmatched. CDR1 is SGHTA and CDR2 is FQGNSA in the germline V gene. CDR3 length: 15 amino acids. CDR3 in amino acids: CASSLGTGLGETQYF. The CDR3 bases are TGTGCCAGCAGCTTGGGGACAGGACTTGGGGAGACCCAGTACTTC.

The rearrangement uses TRBV19 and TRBJ2-7; 7 nucleotides align to TRBD2. Germline trimming cut 7 bases from V and 3 bases from J; bases unmatched to any gene: 9. CDR3 length equals 14 residues. Germline V lookup: CDR1 LNHDA, CDR2 SQIVND (reference sequence). The DNA for the CDR3 is TGTGCCAGTATGGCCCGGCGGGGGAACTACGAGCAGTACTTC. As protein: CASMARRGNYEQYF.

This clone appeared once. The chain carries TRBV6-5 and TRBJ2-5, with D possibly TRBD1 on 5 matching bases. The CDR3 spans 15 residues. Germline CDR1 and CDR2: MNHEY and SVGAGI. The V gene lost 0 bases and the J gene lost 4 bases, with 12 bases spanning the gap. CDR3 amino acids: CASSYSAGWGETQYF. Here the CDR3 DNA reads TGTGCCAGCAGTTACTCGGCAGGGTGGGGAGAGACCCAGTACTTC.

The chain carries TRBV9 and TRBJ2-2, with D possibly matching TRBD2 (6 bases). The CDR3 is 18 residues long. V lost 0 bases and J 3 bases, leaving 18 bases between the germline ends. In germline, CDR1 is SGDLS, CDR2 YYNGEE. The CDR3 coding sequence is TGTGCCAGCAGCGTAGGGGGGACGGGGACGGGAGACACCGGGGAGCTGTTTTTT. This gives the protein CASSVGGTGTGDTGELFF.

The CDR3 region is CASSMDSLKAGANVLTF. In nucleotides, the CDR3 is TGTGCCAGCAGTATGGACAGCCTGAAGGCCGGGGCCAACGTCCTGACTTTC. This chain links TRBV2 with TRBJ2-6; possible D gene TRBD1, 6 bases. Germline CDR1 is SNHLY and CDR2 is FYNNEI. The CDR3 loop spans 17 amino acids. Trimming pared 5 bases from V and 4 bases from J, leaving 18 bases between. The full variable domain, its missing parts supplied by reference TRBV2 and TRBJ2-6, is EPEVTQTPSHQVTQMGQEVILRCVPISNHLYFYWYRQILGQKVEFLVSFYNNEISEKSEIFDDQFSVERPDGSNFTLKIRSTKLEDSAMYFCASSMDSLKAGANVLTFGAGSRLTVL.

The V call is TRBV30, the J call TRBJ1-2; D is ambiguous. The CDR3 sequence is 11 residues long. Deletions cut 0 bases from V and 6 bases from J, with 5 bases between. Germline lookup yields CDR1 GTSNPN and CDR2 SVGIG (reference sequence). The CDR3: CAWSVLHGYTF. In DNA, the CDR3 is TGTGCCTGGAGTGTACTCCATGGCTACACCTTC. The whole variable domain, remainder taken from reference TRBV30 and TRBJ1-2, is SQTIHQWPATLVQPVGSPLSLECTVEGTSNPNLYWYRQAAGRGLQLLFYSVGIGQISSEVPQNLSASRPQDRQFILSSKKLLLSDSGFYLCAWSVLHGYTFGSGTRLTVV.

Only a few counts were recorded for this clone. CDR3 in amino acids: CASSQQGWAYNEQFF. As DNA, the CDR3 is TGTGCCAGCAGCCAACAGGGTTGGGCCTACAATGAGCAGTTCTTC. This chain links TRBV7-9 with TRBJ2-1; TRBD1 might be the D (6 bases). This CDR3 is 15 amino acids long. Looked up from germline, CDR1 is SEHNR and CDR2 is FQNEAQ (reference sequence). V was clipped by 5 bases and J by 2 bases, with 13 bases between them.

A few counts support this clone. The chain joins TRBV4-1 to TRBJ1-4; the match to TRBD1 covers 10 bases. CDR3 size: 19 residues. Germline CDR1 is MGHRA and CDR2 is YSYEKL. With V trimmed by 0 bases and J by 3 bases, 10 bases remained unmatched. The CDR3 bases are TGCGCCAGCAGCCAAGACCCCGGGACAGGGGATGGATCTAATGAAAAACTGTTTTTT. Amino acids: CASSQDPGTGDGSNEKLFF.

The chain employs TRBV4-1 and TRBJ2-1; D remains ambiguous. Trimming took off 1 base at V and 9 bases at J, with 16 bases between the two ends. This CDR3 contains 15 residues. Per germline, CDR1 MGHRA and CDR2 YSYEKL. The CDR3 nucleotides read TGCGCCAGCAGCCAAGGCGAGTATCGTCCTAGTGAGCAGTTCTTC. Encoded protein: CASSQGEYRPSEQFF.

V and J are TRBV15 and TRBJ2-6; 7 bases match TRBD1. Germline CDR1 is LNHNV and CDR2 is YYDKDF (reference sequence). This CDR3 is 15 amino acids long. V lost 4 bases and J lost 3; bases outside the gene matches: 3. CDR3 DNA: TGTGCCACCAGCACCGACAGGGTTGGGGCCAACGTCCTGACTTTC. This sequence encodes CATSTDRVGANVLTF.

The genes are TRBV2 and TRBJ1-6; D unclear. CDR1 and CDR2 (germline): SNHLY, FYNNEI. The CDR3 sequence is 16 residues long. The ends were cut back, 1 base at V and 9 bases at J, with 16 bases in the middle. The CDR3 is CASSEVSAAAGSPLHF. The CDR3 nucleotides read TGTGCCAGCAGTGAAGTTTCCGCAGCAGCAGGTTCACCCCTCCACTTT.

This sequence joins TRBV6-7 and TRBJ1-1, with a possible D match to TRBD1 (5 bases). TRBV6-7 qualifies as an ORF whose function is uncertain. V was trimmed by 0 bases and J by 1 base, leaving 12 bases between them. The CDR3 is 16 residues long. In nucleotides, the CDR3 is TGTGCCAGCAGTTACTCGCGACAGAGGACGAACACTGAAGCTTTCTTT. Translation gives CASSYSRQRTNTEAFF.

The V and J genes are TRBV7-2 and TRBJ2-6; TRBD1 matches at 12 bases. The CDR3 is 19 residues long. With 0 bases clipped from V and 3 bases from J, the junction kept 6 bases outside the gene matches. CDR1 SGHTA and CDR2 FQGNSA come from the germline V gene. CDR3 nucleotide sequence: TGTGCCAGCAGCTTAGCAACGGGACAGGGGGCAAGTGGGGCCAACGTCCTGACTTTC. Translation gives CASSLATGQGASGANVLTF. The full variable domain, its missing parts supplied by reference TRBV7-2 and TRBJ2-6, is GAGVSQSPSNKVTEKGKDVELRCDPISGHTALYWYRQSLGQGLEFLIYFQGNSAPDKSGLPSDRFSAERTGGSVSTLTIQRTQQEDSAVYLCASSLATGQGASGANVLTFGAGSRLTVL.

The chain employs TRBV7-9 and TRBJ2-7; no firm D call. CDR1 is SEHNR and CDR2 is FQNEAQ in the germline V gene (reference sequence). The CDR3 covers 15 residues. Trimming left V 1 base short and J 2 bases short, with 12 bases between. CDR3 sequence: CASSLGGASAYEQYF. The DNA for the CDR3 is TGTGCCAGCAGCTTAGGAGGCGCCTCCGCCTACGAGCAGTACTTC.

Worth noting for this clone: This sample includes further DNA sequences coding for the same CDR3. V and J are TRBV4-1 and TRBJ2-5; TRBD2 matches 9 bases. The trim removed 0 bases at V and 4 bases at J, leaving 9 bases unmatched. The CDR3 runs to 17 residues. From germline, CDR1 is MGHRA and CDR2 YSYEKL. This CDR3 is CASSQEWRAGGVETQYF. Here the CDR3 DNA reads TGCGCCAGCAGCCAAGAATGGAGAGCGGGGGGTGTAGAGACCCAGTACTTC.

This chain connects TRBV30 to TRBJ1-1; a possible D gene is TRBD1 (6 bases). The CDR3 is made up of 13 amino acids. CDR1 GTSNPN and CDR2 SVGIG come from the germline V gene (reference sequence). Trimming pared 0 bases from V and 1 base from J, leaving 6 bases between. CDR3 nucleotide sequence: TGTGCCTGGAGTGTACAGGGGAACACTGAAGCTTTCTTT. This translates into CAWSVQGNTEAFF.